The 30 T cell receptor beta chains given below trace back to one sample, sequenced in a study of T cell repertoires in cytomegalovirus infection. TCRdb ran MiXCR on the reads and lists one entry per CDR3 protein. The table has some 77,000 distinct CDR3 sequences, 3.7% seen once. Sequencing used PBMCs. The receptors derive from a human donor in good health (CMV status not recorded). Some clones in this sample may be carry-over from other donors' samples.

This clonotype appeared many times. The chain joins TRBV7-6 to TRBJ1-1; D is undetermined. V was pared by 5 bases and J by 1 base, with 8 bases between. CDR1 and CDR2 (germline): SGHVS, FNYEAQ. The CDR3 length is 13 residues. CDR3: CASSTDENTEAFF. CDR3 in DNA: TGTGCCAGCAGCACGGACGAGAACACTGAAGCTTTCTTT. The full variable domain, its missing parts supplied by reference TRBV7-6 and TRBJ1-1, is GAGVSQSPRYKVTKRGQDVALRCDPISGHVSLYWYRQALGQGPEFLTYFNYEAQQDKSGLPNDRFSAERPEGSISTLTIQRTEQRDSAMYRCASSTDENTEAFFGQGTRLTVV.

There are many counts of this clonotype. V gene TRBV19 combines with J gene TRBJ1-6; tentatively, D is TRBD1 (6 bases). Germline CDR1 reads LNHDA; CDR2 reads SQIVND (reference sequence). The ends were cut back, 8 bases at V and 9 bases at J, with 14 bases in the middle. This CDR3 has 13 residues. The CDR3 DNA follows: TGTGCCAGTTCACAGGGTAAGGGTTCACCCCTCCACTTT. Its translation: CASSQGKGSPLHF. The variable domain in full, with the rest retrieved from reference TRBV19 and TRBJ1-6, is DGGITQSPKYLFRKEGQNVTLSCEQNLNHDAMYWYRQDPGQGLRLIYYSQIVNDFQKGDIAEGYSVSREKKESFPLTVTSAQKNPTAFYLCASSQGKGSPLHFGNGTRLTVT.

This clonotype came up many times. The CDR3 spells CASSFRGWDTGELFF. In nucleotides, the CDR3 is TGTGCCAGCAGTTTCAGGGGGTGGGACACCGGGGAGCTGTTTTTT. The rearrangement links TRBV28 to TRBJ2-2, with 7 bases fitting TRBD1. The CDR3 sequence is 15 residues long. CDR1 and CDR2 from the germline V gene are MDHEN and SYDVKM. J gave up 3 bases and V 3 bases, and 4 bases lay outside the gene matches.

Regarding this clonotype: A single base separates this from a much larger clone, so it may be a read error. The chain carries TRBV5-4 and TRBJ2-2; D call uncertain. CDR3 size: 11 residues. The germline V gene has CDR1 SGHNT and CDR2 YYREEE (reference sequence). V was trimmed by 7 bases and J by 5 bases, leaving 6 bases between them. CDR3 in amino acids: CASVRTGELFF. The CDR3 DNA is TGTGCCAGCGTCCGGACCGGGGAGCTGTTTTTT.

This clonotype has a count of ten or more. V gene TRBV4-2 combines with J gene TRBJ2-5; 8 nucleotides line up with TRBD2. The junction had 16 bases not matched to a gene; V was cut back by 2 bases and J by 5 bases. The CDR3 has 18 residues. Germline loops: CDR1 LGHNA, CDR2 YNFKEQ. The CDR3 sequence is CASSQMPGGVNLQETQYF. DNA of the CDR3: TGTGCCAGCAGCCAAATGCCGGGAGGGGTCAACCTACAGGAGACCCAGTACTTC.

The V call is TRBV9, the J call TRBJ1-1; TRBD1 might be the D (6 bases). The germline V gene has CDR1 SGDLS and CDR2 YYNGEE. The CDR3 totals 13 residues. Trimming stripped 8 bases from V and 1 base from J, with 12 bases between. The DNA of the CDR3 is TGTGCCAGTGCGCAGGGGTCGAACACTGAAGCTTTCTTT. It yields the protein CASAQGSNTEAFF.

In this sample, this clonotype turned up many times. The gene calls are TRBV6-1 and TRBJ2-1, with 8 positions matching TRBD1. The CDR3 sequence is 13 residues long. Per the germline V gene, CDR1 is MNHNS and CDR2 is SASEGT. Germline trimming cut 8 bases from V and 2 bases from J; bases unmatched to any gene: 2. This CDR3 is CASGQGPYNEQFF. CDR3 nucleotides: TGTGCCAGCGGACAGGGCCCCTACAATGAGCAGTTCTTC.

This clonotype was seen many times. The chain couples TRBV29-1 to TRBJ2-5; D gene uncertain. From germline, CDR1 is SQVTM and CDR2 ANQGSEA. Trimming cost V 8 bases and J 2 bases, with 12 bases left between them. The CDR3 totals 12 residues. CDR3 DNA sequence: TGCAGCATCCTGGGATCTCAAGAGACCCAGTACTTC. Protein product: CSILGSQETQYF.

The chain recombines TRBV19 with TRBJ1-5; the D is unclear. Germline V gene lookup returns CDR1 LNHDA and CDR2 SQIVND (reference sequence). The CDR3 is 14 amino acids. Deletions cut 6 bases from V and 0 bases from J, with 9 bases between. CDR3 DNA: TGTGCCAGTAGGACCCATTATAGCAATCAGCCCCAGCATTTT. Protein sequence: CASRTHYSNQPQHF. Using reference TRBV19 and TRBJ1-5 for the parts outside the CDR3, the full variable domain is DGGITQSPKYLFRKEGQNVTLSCEQNLNHDAMYWYRQDPGQGLRLIYYSQIVNDFQKGDIAEGYSVSREKKESFPLTVTSAQKNPTAFYLCASRTHYSNQPQHFGDGTRLSIL.

This clonotype was recorded at least ten times. The chain recombines TRBV7-2 with TRBJ1-4; a weak D match, TRBD1 (6 bases). This CDR3 comprises 13 residues. The V end was cut by 6 bases, the J end by 3 bases, with 8 bases between. The germline gives CDR1 SGHTA, CDR2 FQGNSA. The CDR3 DNA follows: TGTGCCAGCAGGGGGGGGCCTAATGAAAAACTGTTTTTT. Protein product: CASRGGPNEKLFF. The whole variable domain, filled in from reference TRBV7-2 and TRBJ1-4, reads GAGVSQSPSNKVTEKGKDVELRCDPISGHTALYWYRQSLGQGLEFLIYFQGNSAPDKSGLPSDRFSAERTGGSVSTLTIQRTQQEDSAVYLCASRGGPNEKLFFGSGTQLSVL.

The sample holds many counts of this clonotype. The chain employs TRBV5-1 and TRBJ1-1; possibly TRBD1 for D (5 bases). CDR1 and CDR2 from the germline V gene are SGHRS and YFSETQ. The CDR3 is 14 amino acids. With 0 bases removed from V and 3 bases from J, the gap between germline ends came to 9 bases. CDR3 DNA: TGCGCCAGCAGCTTGGTCCGGGGGTACACTGAAGCTTTCTTT. Encoded protein: CASSLVRGYTEAFF. The complete variable domain, with remaining parts taken from reference TRBV5-1 and TRBJ1-1, reads KAGVTQTPRYLIKTRGQQVTLSCSPISGHRSVSWYQQTPGQGLQFLFEYFSETQRNKGNFPGRFSGRQFSNSRSEMNVSTLELGDSALYLCASSLVRGYTEAFFGQGTRLTVV.

This clonotype was found many times. V and J are TRBV12-3 or TRBV12-4 and TRBJ1-1, with a tentative D call TRBD1 (5 bases). V was cut by 5 bases and J by 5 bases, with 15 bases left in between. CDR3 length: 14 amino acids. The CDR3 spells CASSRGGGGTEAFF. The CDR3 DNA reads as TGTGCCAGCAGTCGGGGCGGGGGGGGGACTGAAGCTTTCTTT.

This clonotype was observed many times. The chain links TRBV7-2 to TRBJ2-7; D might be TRBD1 (6 bases). The CDR3 runs 17 residues. Trimming cost V 5 bases and J 3 bases, with 23 bases left between them. The germline V gene has CDR1 SGHTA and CDR2 FQGNSA. CDR3 DNA sequence: TGTGCCAGCAGCCACCCAATCAGGGGTTTCAGGAACTACGAGCAGTACTTC. It yields the protein CASSHPIRGFRNYEQYF.

As to this clonotype: A read error may produce the germline difference seen at one junction end. The genes are TRBV19 and TRBJ1-2; no firm D call. Germline lookup yields CDR1 LNHDA and CDR2 SQIVND (reference sequence). This CDR3 region has 16 residues. CDR3 DNA sequence: TGTGCCAGTAGTATCGGCGCTACCCTCTCTAACTATAGCTACACCTTC. Its protein product is CASSIGATLSNYSYTF.

This clonotype came up many times. The chain is built from TRBV11-2 and TRBJ2-1; 7 bases are a match to TRBD1. V shed 4 bases and J 6 bases; nucleotides not matched to a gene: 9. CDR3 size: 15 residues. Germline V CDR1 and CDR2: SGHAT, FQNNGV. This CDR3 reads CASSSLTGALNEQFF. The DNA for the CDR3 is TGTGCCAGCAGCTCCCTAACAGGGGCTCTCAATGAGCAGTTCTTC.

This clonotype was recorded at least ten times. Its ends do not fully match the called genes, so a read error is possible. This rearrangement joins TRBV5-5 to TRBJ2-3; D possibly corresponds to TRBD2 (5 bases). The germline V gene encodes CDR1 SGHKS and CDR2 YYEKEE (reference sequence). This CDR3 has 12 amino acids. For the CDR3, the DNA is TGTGTCAGCAGCGGCCCCCCAGATACGCAGTATTTT. This translates into CVSSGPPDTQYF.

This clonotype was picked up many times. The chain links TRBV28 to TRBJ2-1, with D hard to call. The CDR3 length is 14 residues. Trimming removed 6 bases from V and 5 bases from J, with 14 bases in between. From germline, CDR1 is MDHEN and CDR2 SYDVKM. CDR3 region: CASRPKFGDNEQFF. CDR3 coding DNA: TGTGCCAGCAGACCGAAGTTTGGGGACAATGAGCAGTTCTTC.

This clonotype has more than one count but fewer than ten. The V and J genes are TRBV27 and TRBJ1-3; D uncertain. The V and J ends lost 2 bases and 4 bases respectively, with 12 bases between them. CDR3 size: 15 residues. Germline V lookup: CDR1 MNHEY, CDR2 SMNVEV (reference sequence). Here the CDR3 reads CASSLNRGMGNTIYF. The CDR3, as DNA: TGTGCCAGCAGTTTAAATCGGGGAATGGGAAACACCATATATTTT.

This clonotype came up many times. The CDR3: CASSLYRGQQDTQYF. In DNA form, the CDR3 reads TGTGCCAGCAGCCTTTACAGGGGGCAGCAAGATACGCAGTATTTT. The J gene is TRBJ2-3, the V gene TRBV7-2; 9 nucleotides agree with TRBD1. This CDR3 has 15 residues. J was trimmed by 5 bases and V by 5 bases; bases with no gene match: 8. Germline assignment: CDR1 SGHTA and CDR2 FQGNSA.

This clonotype was counted ten times or more. The chain has TRBV27 and TRBJ1-5; possibly TRBD1 for D (6 bases). From germline, CDR1 is MNHEY and CDR2 SMNVEV (reference sequence). The CDR3 sequence is 14 residues long. Trimming left V 8 bases short and J 7 bases short, with 18 bases between. CDR3 DNA: TGTGCCAGCCGATCCGGGGGGGCTTTCCAGCCCCAGCATTTT. Protein sequence: CASRSGGAFQPQHF.

This clonotype occurred many times. The rearrangement joins TRBV2 to TRBJ1-5, with a possible D match to TRBD1 (5 bases). The CDR3 sequence is 15 residues long. The V gene's germline CDR1 is SNHLY and CDR2 FYNNEI. V was clipped by 6 bases and J by 1 base, with 13 bases between them. The CDR3 protein is CASRKTALSNQPQHF. In nucleotides, the CDR3 is TGTGCCAGCAGGAAGACAGCACTGAGCAATCAGCCCCAGCATTTT.

For this clonotype: The CDR3 does not close with the conserved phenylalanine or tryptophan, likely indicating a read error. The chain couples TRBV19 to TRBJ1-6, with D perhaps matching TRBD1 (5 bases). The ends were cut back, 7 bases at V and 7 bases at J, with 14 bases in the middle. Looked up from germline, CDR1 is LNHDA and CDR2 is SQIVND (reference sequence). The CDR3 covers 14 residues. The CDR3 sequence: CASNYGTTNSPLHS. The CDR3 DNA reads as TGTGCCAGTAATTACGGGACCACCAATTCACCCCTCCACTCA.

This clonotype appeared many times. The rearrangement links TRBV13 to TRBJ1-1; D remains unclear. CDR3 size: 11 residues. Germline CDR1 and CDR2: PRHDT and FYEKMQ (reference sequence). V was trimmed by 9 bases and J by 2 bases, leaving 7 bases between them. The CDR3 here is CASSHNTEAFF. For the CDR3, the DNA is TGTGCCAGTAGTCACAACACTGAAGCTTTCTTT.

Many counts were recorded for this clonotype. The chain recombines TRBV12-3 or TRBV12-4 with TRBJ1-5, with 9 nucleotides matching TRBD1. CDR3 size: 14 residues. Trimming cost V 6 bases and J 7 bases; bases outside gene matches: 7. The CDR3 DNA follows: TGTGCCAGCAGCGAGGGACAGGGAGAACAGCCCCAGCATTTT. Translating it yields CASSEGQGEQPQHF.

This clonotype was counted many times. The chain carries TRBV28 and TRBJ1-1, with D hard to call. The V end was cut by 2 bases, the J end by 9 bases, with 10 bases between. CDR1 is MDHEN, CDR2 SYDVKM, per germline. This CDR3 has 12 residues. The chain's CDR3 is CASSLGRRKAFF. CDR3 DNA sequence: TGTGCCAGCAGTTTAGGTCGGAGAAAAGCTTTCTTT.

In this sample, this clonotype turned up many times. This rearrangement joins TRBV12-3 or TRBV12-4 to TRBJ1-5, with TRBD1 as a possible D gene (5 bases). Trimming took 6 bases from V and 9 from J, leaving 15 bases between them. The CDR3 contains 13 residues. The CDR3 DNA reads TGTGCCAGCAGCTACGGTCAGAGGGGGCCCCAGCATTTT. As protein: CASSYGQRGPQHF.

This clonotype was recorded at least ten times. The rearrangement uses TRBV7-2 and TRBJ1-1, with a possible D match to TRBD1 (5 bases). Trimming removed 3 bases from V and 8 bases from J, with 16 bases in between. Germline-derived CDR1 and CDR2 are SGHTA and FQGNSA. This CDR3 region has 14 residues. The CDR3 bases are TGTGCCAGCAGCTTTGGGACGGGTCTTCCCGAAGCTTTCTTT. Translation: CASSFGTGLPEAFF.

This clonotype showed up many times. The chain employs TRBV6-1 and TRBJ1-1, with unresolved D. V dropped 6 bases and J dropped 1 base, with 15 bases sitting between them. Germline V gene lookup returns CDR1 MNHNS and CDR2 SASEGT. This CDR3 comprises 15 residues. CDR3 loop: CASRPDLKPNTEAFF. The CDR3, as DNA: TGTGCCAGCAGGCCCGACTTAAAACCGAACACTGAAGCTTTCTTT.

This clonotype appeared many times. The chain couples TRBV6-1 to TRBJ1-5; D perhaps matches TRBD1 (5 bases). The CDR3 covers 15 residues. The germline V gene has CDR1 MNHNS and CDR2 SASEGT. Deletions cut 6 bases from V and 2 bases from J, with 14 bases between. In DNA, the CDR3 is TGTGCCAGCAGCGGGACGCCGGGCGGCAATCAGCCCCAGCATTTT. Protein: CASSGTPGGNQPQHF.

This clonotype came up many times. The chain carries TRBV28 and TRBJ1-6; 8 bases align to TRBD1. Trimming removed 6 bases from V and 7 bases from J; junction bases left unmatched: 8. CDR1 is MDHEN, CDR2 SYDVKM, per germline. The length of the CDR3 is 15 residues. CDR3 in amino acids: CASRPTGGLNSPLHF. The CDR3, as DNA: TGTGCCAGCAGGCCCACAGGGGGTCTGAATTCACCCCTCCACTTT.